Listed below are T cell receptor beta chains from one sample, sequenced in a study of human T cells and chemical hapten exposure. From the RACE reads, TCRdb called clonotypes with MiXCR, one entry per CDR3 protein. The sample consists of approximately 49,000 distinct CDR3 sequences, around 9% of them appearing once. Specimen: whole blood, collected in connection with sensitization to the hapten diphenylcyclopropenone (DPC). The receptor source for this set is a woman in her fifties or sixties with alopecia areata. Some clones in this sample may be carry-over from other donors' samples. Each CDR3 is given with its conserved first and last residue. Each record gives: J gene, CDR3 length, D gene, clone size, V gene, CDR3 protein, CDR3 DNA. D genes are given only for firm matches. Some rows have no size entry. The others give once, few or many, or a class for an expanded clone.

TRBJ1-1	12	.	.	TRBV11-3	CASSPGRTEAFF	TGTGCCAGCAGCCCAGGACGGACTGAAGCTTTCTTT
TRBJ2-1	21	.	many	TRBV12-2	CASRFFPPGLVYRSSYNEQFF	TGTGCAAGTCGCTTCTTCCCCCCGGGACTAGTCTATCGTAGCTCCTACAATGAGCAGTTCTTC
TRBJ2-1	15	TRBD1	few	TRBV3-1	CASSPRGQGHNEQFF	TGTGCCAGCAGCCCCCGGGGACAGGGTCACAATGAGCAGTTCTTC
TRBJ2-5	15	TRBD2	many	TRBV20-1	CSADGASGSQETQYF	TGCAGTGCCGACGGGGCTAGCGGGAGCCAAGAGACCCAGTACTTC
TRBJ1-1	15	TRBD1	many	TRBV30	CAWSTREQGGTEAFF	TGTGCCTGGAGTACCCGGGAGCAGGGGGGCACTGAAGCTTTCTTT
TRBJ2-7	13	.	many	TRBV29-1	CSVAGPVSYEQYF	TGCAGCGTCGCCGGCCCGGTCTCGTACGAGCAGTACTTC
TRBJ1-1	14	.	many	TRBV11-2	CASSLEGRSTEAFF	TGTGCCAGCAGCTTGGAGGGCAGGAGCACTGAAGCTTTCTTT
TRBJ2-1	17	TRBD2	many	TRBV11-2	CASKGLAGDWAYNEQFF	TGTGCCAGCAAGGGACTAGCGGGAGACTGGGCCTACAATGAGCAGTTCTTC
TRBJ1-6	13	.	many	TRBV28	CASNQLTNSPLHF	TGTGCCAGCAACCAACTGACCAATTCACCCCTCCACTTT
TRBJ2-1	14	.	many	TRBV5-1	CASSLGTEYNEQFF	TGCGCCAGCAGCTTGGGCACCGAATACAATGAGCAGTTCTTC
TRBJ2-7	13	.	few	TRBV6-6	CASVGAATYEQYF	TGTGCCAGCGTGGGGGCGGCAACCTACGAGCAGTACTTC
TRBJ2-3	15	.	many	TRBV11-2	CASSRGGGKADTQYF	TGTGCCAGCAGCCGGGGCGGCGGGAAGGCAGATACGCAGTATTTT
TRBJ2-1	16	TRBD2	.	TRBV29-1	CSAGAWGTSGYNEQFF	TGCAGCGCTGGGGCCTGGGGGACTAGCGGGTACAATGAGCAGTTCTTC
TRBJ2-1	14	.	many	TRBV5-1	CASSLGPDNNEQFF	TGCGCCAGCAGCTTGGGGCCAGATAACAATGAGCAGTTCTTC
TRBJ2-7	18	.	medium-sized	TRBV24-1	CATSDLPAAESSSYEQYF	TGTGCCACCAGTGATTTGCCCGCCGCAGAATCTAGCTCCTACGAGCAGTACTTC
TRBJ2-2	16	TRBD2	many	TRBV20-1	CSARVAGGPDTGELFF	TGCAGTGCTAGAGTAGCGGGAGGGCCGGACACCGGGGAGCTGTTTTTT
TRBJ1-1	13	.	many	TRBV7-9	CASSSNIGTEAFF	TGTGCCAGCAGCTCCAACATAGGGACTGAAGCTTTCTTT
TRBJ2-2	16	TRBD2	many	TRBV6-5	CASRLRLADNTGELFF	TGTGCCAGCAGACTTCGACTAGCAGATAACACCGGGGAGCTGTTTTTT